The clone carrying this T cell receptor beta chain came up a few times. These data originate in a study of blood T cell repertoires in COVID-19. Whole-study context: The United States, Italy and Spain provided the acute and convalescent COVID-19 samples. PBMCs, B-cell-depleted T cells, or T cells provided the cDNA or gDNA that made up the material.

The participants were between roughly 18 and 100 years old and came from roughly 25 US areas. Categorization into cohorts depended on clinical history that participants reported. This table comes from immunoSEQ multiplex PCR, and its TCRdb copy is limited to in-frame clones, with some not included. The sample includes more than 150,000 clones, roughly 88% of them seen just once. The CDR3 totals 14 residues. With 0 bases removed from V and 5 bases from J, the gap between germline ends came to 11 bases. Germline CDR1 reads SGHRS; CDR2 reads YFSETQ. The sample comprised PBMCs or T cells enriched from blood (not recorded which). The V and J genes are TRBV5-1 and TRBJ1-2; tentatively, D is TRBD1 (5 bases). This clonotype was obtained from a woman in her sixties who had recovered from COVID-19. CDR3 sequence: CASSLDRSGYGYTF. CDR3 sequence (DNA): TGCGCCAGCAGCTTGGACAGGTCAGGATATGGCTACACCTTC.